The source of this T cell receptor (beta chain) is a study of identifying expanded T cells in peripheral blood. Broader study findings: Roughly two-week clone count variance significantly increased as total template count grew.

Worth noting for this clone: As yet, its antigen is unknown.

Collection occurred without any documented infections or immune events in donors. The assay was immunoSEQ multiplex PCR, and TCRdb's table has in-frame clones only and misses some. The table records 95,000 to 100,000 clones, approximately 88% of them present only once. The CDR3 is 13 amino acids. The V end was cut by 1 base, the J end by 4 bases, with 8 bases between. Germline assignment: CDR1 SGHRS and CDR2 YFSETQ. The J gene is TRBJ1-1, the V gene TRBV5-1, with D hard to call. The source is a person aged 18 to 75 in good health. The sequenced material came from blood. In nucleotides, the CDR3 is TGCGCCAGCAGCTTGATGGGTACCACTGAAGCTTTCTTT. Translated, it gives CASSLMGTTEAFF.